This T cell receptor beta chain was captured in a study of beta chain features in type 1 diabetes. General study findings and limits: Researchers reported that naive, central memory and Treg TCRB repertoires appeared more similar in patients than in healthy donors.

Trimming left V 1 base short and J 9 bases short, with 13 bases between. Germline V gene lookup returns CDR1 SGHTA and CDR2 FQGNSA. This CDR3 is built from 14 residues. A heparinised blood draw that averaged around 100 mL was obtained once from each donor. Of the isolated RNA, all was reverse transcribed, and so the sequenced material was expressed TCRB transcripts. The assay was immunoSEQ multiplex PCR, and TCRdb's table has in-frame clones only and misses some. The sample holds about 110,000 clones, less than 40% seen once. A word on this clone: Its antigen is not identified.

This clonotype was sampled from a woman between 18 and 30 years old in good health. V gene TRBV7-2 combines with J gene TRBJ2-4; possible D gene TRBD2, 5 bases. Sequencing was done on a sample of stem cell memory CD4+ T cells from blood. The CDR3 nucleotides read TGTGCCAGCAGCTTAGTACCTCCTCGGGGCATTCAGTACTTC. It is translated as CASSLVPPRGIQYF.